This TCR beta chain was documented in a study of regulatory T cells in long-lasting Graves disease. Study conclusions and caveats: A limited number of samples was an acknowledged limitation.

Time point described: persistent/refractory GD, antithyroid drugs over 5 years with positive TRAb. RNA extracted from PBMCs served as the sequencing template. It was American Thyroid Association guidelines that determined Graves' disease diagnosis. About 10 milliliters of peripheral blood were taken and placed in EDTA tubes. With 3 bases clipped from V and 5 bases from J, the junction kept 7 bases outside the gene matches. The germline V gene encodes CDR1 DFQATT and CDR2 SNEGSKA (reference sequence). This CDR3 comprises 14 residues. CDR3-region Arm-PCR and iRepertoire HTBI primers produced the TCR beta libraries. MiXCR was run by TCRdb on the multiplex PCR reads, yielding one entry per CDR3 protein. This sample carries 700,000 or so distinct CDR3 sequences, about 30% of them seen once, and the ten largest clones take under 50%. This clonotype was detected a few times. Its antigen is still unknown.

This receptor was taken from a female donor with Graves disease. V usage is TRBV20-1 and J usage is TRBJ2-7, with 10 positions matching TRBD2. This specimen consisted of peripheral blood mononuclear cells (PBMCs), obtained when the disease was refractory, from a patient treated with antithyroid drugs. The chain's CDR3 is CSASTSGRGDEQYF. The CDR3 region has the DNA TGCAGTGCTAGTACGAGCGGGAGGGGAGACGAGCAGTACTTC.